This entry features one TCR beta chain sequence. What it recognizes is unknown. Only in-frame clones appear in the TCRdb table, and some are missing; sequencing was by immunoSEQ multiplex PCR. The sample lists roughly 140,000 clones; 80% to 95% were seen once. V lost 1 base and J lost 0, with 7 bases in between. This CDR3 has 15 residues. Germline V gives CDR1 MDHEN, CDR2 SYDVKM. The data were obtained in a study of T cell responses to AZD1222 COVID-19 vaccine. Overall study findings and caveats: At study baseline, merely several AZD1222 recipients were seropositive. Variant regions that are unmutated are reportedly the target of nearly half of spike-specific TCRs. Donors, mostly white British, included more females; clonal diversity was possibly underestimated.

Sequences were derived from peripheral blood, sampled 28 days after the second AZD1222 dose. This receptor was identified in an adult who received the AZD1222 COVID-19 vaccine. The chain couples TRBV28 to TRBJ1-3; the D is unclear. As DNA, the CDR3 is TGTGCCAGCAGTTTATTGAGCAGCTCTGGAAACACCATATATTTT. It translates to CASSLLSSSGNTIYF.